The 27 T cell receptor beta chains below all came from one sample that was sequenced in a study of blood T cell repertoires in COVID-19. The repertoire was sequenced with immunoSEQ multiplex PCR; TCRdb's copy has only in-frame clones and lacks some. The sample lists about 80,000 clones, 83% seen once, with about 42% in the top ten. The sample was peripheral blood. These receptors all stem from a man older than 75 with active or convalescent COVID-19.

The V call is TRBV18, the J call TRBJ2-7; D not certain. CDR1 is KGHSH, CDR2 LQKENI, per germline. The CDR3 extends over 11 amino acids. V lost 3 bases and J lost 6, with 6 bases in between. Here the CDR3 reads CASSPQSEQYF. CDR3 DNA: TGTGCCAGCTCACCCCAATCCGAGCAGTACTTC.

The chain combines TRBV2 with TRBJ2-7; possibly TRBD2 for D (7 bases). The CDR3 consists of 12 residues. The V and J ends lost 8 bases and 6 bases respectively, with 14 bases between them. Germline CDR1 reads SNHLY; CDR2 reads FYNNEI. Here the CDR3 reads CASRGAAFEQYF. The DNA of the CDR3 is TGTGCCAGCCGGGGGGCGGCCTTCGAGCAGTACTTC.

The chain couples TRBV7-9 to TRBJ1-6, with 8 bases matching TRBD1. The CDR3 runs to 12 residues. The germline CDR1 and CDR2 sequences are SEHNR and FQNEAQ (reference sequence). V was clipped by 3 bases and J by 14 bases; unmatched bases: 3. CDR3 DNA sequence: TGTGCCAGCAGCTTGACAGGGGAGGCCCTCCACTTT. As protein: CASSLTGEALHF.

J is TRBJ1-5 and V is TRBV18; D unclear. Germline assignment: CDR1 KGHSH and CDR2 LQKENI. V lost 0 bases and J lost 5, with 8 bases in between. There are 14 residues in the CDR3. The CDR3 DNA is TGTGCCAGCTCACCACCCTCCTCGTATCAGCCCCAGCATTTT. It specifies CASSPPSSYQPQHF.

The V call is TRBV30, the J call TRBJ2-1; 7 nucleotides align to TRBD2. The CDR3 contains 15 residues. J lost 4 bases, V lost 8 bases, and 14 bases had no gene match. Germline V gene sequence: CDR1 GTSNPN, CDR2 SVGIG (reference sequence). CDR3 sequence: CAGNPTSVRYNEQFF. CDR3 DNA: TGTGCCGGCAACCCAACTAGCGTTCGTTACAATGAGCAGTTCTTC.

The chain combines TRBV10-1 with TRBJ1-1, with 7 nucleotides matching TRBD1. The trim removed 3 bases at V and 3 bases at J, leaving 4 bases unmatched. This CDR3 has 14 residues. The germline gives CDR1 WNHNN, CDR2 SYGVQD (reference sequence). DNA for the CDR3: TGCGCCAGCAGTGATCCTACAGGGGACACTGAAGCTTTCTTT. Its protein is CASSDPTGDTEAFF.

This chain uses TRBV30 with TRBJ1-3, with D possibly matching TRBD1 (6 bases). Trimming pared 1 base from V and 2 bases from J, leaving 9 bases between. The V gene's germline CDR1 is GTSNPN and CDR2 SVGIG (reference sequence). The length of the CDR3 is 14 residues. The CDR3 DNA is TGTGCCTGGAGTGGGGGGGGCCCTGGAAACACCATATATTTT. Encoded protein: CAWSGGGPGNTIYF.

The CDR3 coding sequence is TGTGCCAGCAGACCGGGACAGTACTACGAGCAGTACTTC. As protein: CASRPGQYYEQYF. The chain links TRBV28 to TRBJ2-7; 7 nucleotides match TRBD1. Germline values: CDR1 MDHEN, CDR2 SYDVKM. The J segment lost 3 bases and the V segment lost 6 bases, leaving 5 bases of the junction unmatched. This CDR3 region has 13 residues.

The CDR3, as DNA: TGTGCCAGCACCCGTAGCAGGGGGGACAGACAGAACACTGAAGCTTTCTTT. Amino acid sequence: CASTRSRGDRQNTEAFF. V gene TRBV7-8 combines with J gene TRBJ1-1; 7 bases are a match to TRBD1. Germline V gene lookup returns CDR1 SGHVS and CDR2 FQNEAQ. There are 17 residues in the CDR3. Losses at the gene ends were 7 bases for V and 1 base for J; bases not matched to a gene: 15.

The J gene is TRBJ1-6, the V gene TRBV3-1 (or the pseudogene TRBV3-2), with D possibly matching TRBD1 (5 bases). The germline CDR1 and CDR2 sequences are LGHDT and YNNKEL (reference sequence). CDR3 length equals 15 residues. The V end was cut by 0 bases, the J end by 10 bases, with 13 bases between. CDR3 loop: CASSQDVGVGSPLHF. The CDR3 region has the DNA TGTGCCAGCAGCCAAGATGTAGGGGTGGGCTCACCCCTCCACTTT.

The rearrangement uses TRBV15 and TRBJ2-7; 7 nucleotides match TRBD2. After removal of 0 bases from V and 4 bases from J, the junction contained 3 bases not matched to a gene. The CDR3 covers 14 residues. Per germline, CDR1 LNHNV and CDR2 YYDKDF (reference sequence). This chain's CDR3 is CATSRDRLAYEQYF. The DNA of the CDR3 is TGTGCCACCAGCAGAGATAGACTAGCTTACGAGCAGTACTTC.

This chain joins TRBV7-8 and TRBJ2-5, with D maybe TRBD1 (5 bases). From germline, CDR1 is SGHVS and CDR2 FQNEAQ. The CDR3 covers 15 residues. V gave up 2 bases and J gave up 2 bases, with 12 bases separating them. The CDR3 region has the DNA TGTGCCAGCAGCTTAAGTACAGGCGTACAAGAGACCCAGTACTTC. It specifies CASSLSTGVQETQYF.

This clone was seen only a few times. The CDR3 DNA sequence: TGTGCCAGCTCCCCGGGGTCTCAGCCCCAGCATTTT. Protein sequence: CASSPGSQPQHF. The chain carries TRBV18 and TRBJ1-5; D gene unclear. CDR1 KGHSH and CDR2 LQKENI come from the germline V gene. The CDR3 spans 12 residues. The V and J ends lost 6 bases and 6 bases respectively, with 9 bases between them.

This chain joins TRBV19 and TRBJ1-1; D is ambiguous. The CDR3 sequence is 11 residues long. V was clipped by 3 bases and J by 5 bases, with 4 bases between them. Per germline, CDR1 LNHDA and CDR2 SQIVND (reference sequence). In DNA, the CDR3 is TGTGCCAGTAGTATCGGGACTGAAGCTTTCTTT. Protein: CASSIGTEAFF.

The rearrangement joins TRBV5-1 to TRBJ1-3, with TRBD1 as a possible D gene (6 bases). CDR1 and CDR2 from the germline V gene are SGHRS and YFSETQ. V was trimmed by 4 bases and J by 0 bases, leaving 17 bases between them. CDR3 length: 17 amino acids. The CDR3 loop is CASSRGETGYSGNTIYF. The CDR3 nucleotides are TGCGCCAGCAGCCGCGGAGAAACAGGGTACTCTGGAAACACCATATATTTT.

This clone was seen more than once but under ten times. The chain links TRBV10-3 to TRBJ2-1; weak D call: TRBD2 (5 bases). The V gene lost 9 bases and the J gene lost 4 bases, with 19 bases spanning the gap. CDR1 ENHRY and CDR2 SYGVKD come from the germline V gene. The CDR3 length is 15 residues. CDR3 in DNA: TGTGCCATGTCTCGGGATAGTGTGGGTTACAATGAGCAGTTCTTC. This codes for CAMSRDSVGYNEQFF.

V is TRBV7-7 and J is TRBJ2-3, with 9 nucleotides matching TRBD2. V was pared by 5 bases and J by 6 bases, with 9 bases of the junction left unmatched. The CDR3 length is 15 residues. CDR1 and CDR2 (germline): SSHAT, FNYEAQ (reference sequence). CDR3 sequence reads: CASSPGGGAWDTQYF. CDR3 DNA sequence: TGTGCCAGCAGCCCCGGCGGGGGGGCATGGGATACGCAGTATTTT. The full variable domain, rest sourced from reference TRBV7-7 and TRBJ2-3, is GAGVSQSPRYKVTKRGQDVTLRCDPISSHATLYWYQQALGQGPEFLTYFNYEAQPDKSGLPSDRFSAERPEGSISTLTIQRTEQRDSAMYRCASSPGGGAWDTQYFGPGTRLTVL.

This clone came up a few times. The gene calls are TRBV19 and TRBJ2-7; weak D call: TRBD1 (7 bases). Germline values: CDR1 LNHDA, CDR2 SQIVND (reference sequence). This CDR3 is 13 amino acids long. V was shortened by 8 bases and J by 0 bases, with 11 bases between the two germline ends. The DNA for the CDR3 is TGTGCCAGTGGAGGGGGCCTCTCCTACGAGCAGTACTTC. Protein sequence: CASGGGLSYEQYF.

This clone was recorded once. This chain links TRBV28 with TRBJ1-4; D is uncertain. The CDR3 sequence is 15 residues long. V was clipped by 7 bases and J by 8 bases, with 20 bases between them. Germline V gene data show CDR1 as MDHEN and CDR2 as SYDVKM. The CDR3 bases are TGTGCCAGCATCACGGCAGGAAATTTTGGAGAAAAACTGTTTTTT. This codes for CASITAGNFGEKLFF. The entire variable domain, with the rest obtained from reference TRBV28 and TRBJ1-4, is as follows: DVKVTQSSRYLVKRTGEKVFLECVQDMDHENMFWYRQDPGLGLRLIYFSYDVKMKEKGDIPEGYSVSREKKERFSLILESASTNQTSMYLCASITAGNFGEKLFFGSGTQLSVL.

The chain employs TRBV24-1 and TRBJ2-2, with 8 positions matching TRBD2. The CDR3 loop spans 17 amino acids. CDR1 KGHDR and CDR2 SFDVKD come from the germline V gene. Trimming took 1 base from V and 7 from J; bases not matched to a gene: 10. The CDR3 coding sequence is TGTGCCACCAGTGATTTTCCGGAGCGGGAGATCGGCGGGGAGCTGTTTTTT. Translation: CATSDFPEREIGGELFF.

This chain links TRBV30 with TRBJ1-5, with 11 bases matching TRBD1. V gave up 2 bases and J gave up 5 bases; unmatched junction bases: 11. Germline-derived CDR1 and CDR2 are GTSNPN and SVGIG (reference sequence). The CDR3 extends over 17 amino acids. Here the CDR3 DNA reads TGTGCCTGGAGTCCCCTCTATGGACAGGGGGCGGATCAGCCCCAGCATTTT. Amino acids: CAWSPLYGQGADQPQHF. Based on the CDR3 plus reference TRBV30 and TRBJ1-5, the full variable domain is SQTIHQWPATLVQPVGSPLSLECTVEGTSNPNLYWYRQAAGRGLQLLFYSVGIGQISSEVPQNLSASRPQDRQFILSSKKLLLSDSGFYLCAWSPLYGQGADQPQHFGDGTRLSIL.

The chain links TRBV19 to TRBJ2-3, with no clear D. V shed 3 bases and J shed 0 bases, with 16 bases lying between them. CDR3 length equals 17 residues. Germline V gene sequence: CDR1 LNHDA, CDR2 SQIVND (reference sequence). The CDR3 here is CASSIQAIPSSTDTQYF. CDR3 nucleotides: TGTGCCAGTAGTATTCAGGCGATCCCTTCAAGCACAGATACGCAGTATTTT.

The CDR3 DNA sequence: TGTGCCTGGACAGCGGATTCTTACGAGCAGTACTTC. It is translated as CAWTADSYEQYF. The V call is TRBV30, the J call TRBJ2-7; TRBD2 might be the D (5 bases). Germline loops: CDR1 GTSNPN, CDR2 SVGIG (reference sequence). The length of the CDR3 is 12 residues. The V end was cut by 4 bases, the J end by 4 bases, with 11 bases between.

V gene TRBV19 combines with J gene TRBJ2-1; the match to TRBD1 covers 7 bases. The junction had 4 bases not matched to a gene; V was cut back by 5 bases and J by 6 bases. Per the germline V gene, CDR1 is LNHDA and CDR2 is SQIVND (reference sequence). The CDR3 has 13 residues. The CDR3 DNA is TGTGCCAGTAGTTCGGCAGGGGGCAATGAGCAGTTCTTC. It yields the protein CASSSAGGNEQFF.

To note about this clone: One end of the junction fails to match germline, which may point to a read error. The V gene is TRBV18, the J gene TRBJ2-7; D assignment may be TRBD1 or TRBD2 (5 bases each). The germline CDR1 and CDR2 sequences are KGHSH and LQKENI. This CDR3 is built from 15 residues. This CDR3 is CASSTPGLGQPEQYF. Here the CDR3 DNA reads TGTGCCAGCTCAACACCGGGGCTTGGGCAGCCCGAGCAGTACTTC. Based on the CDR3 plus reference TRBV18 and TRBJ2-7, the full variable domain is NAGVMQNPRHLVRRRGQEARLRCSPMKGHSHVYWYRQLPEEGLKFMVYLQKENIIDESGMPKERFSAEFPKEGPSILRIQQVVRGDSAAYFCASSTPGLGQPEQYFGPGTRLTVT.

The chain uses TRBV2 and TRBJ1-1; 8 nucleotides align to TRBD1. Looked up from germline, CDR1 is SNHLY and CDR2 is FYNNEI. The CDR3 length is 14 residues. J was trimmed by 1 base and V by 8 bases; bases with no gene match: 6. The CDR3: CASGQGQGNTEAFF. For the CDR3, the DNA is TGTGCCAGCGGACAGGGCCAAGGGAACACTGAAGCTTTCTTT.

V and J are TRBV5-4 and TRBJ2-6, with D possibly being TRBD1 (6 bases). Germline V CDR1 and CDR2: SGHNT, YYREEE (reference sequence). The CDR3 loop spans 15 amino acids. V lost 6 bases, J lost 2 bases, and 12 bases lay in between. CDR3 residues: CASIPTGPGANVLTF. The CDR3 region has the DNA TGTGCCAGCATACCTACAGGGCCTGGGGCCAACGTCCTGACTTTC. The whole variable domain, filled in from reference TRBV5-4 and TRBJ2-6, reads ETGVTQSPTHLIKTRGQQVTLRCSSQSGHNTVSWYQQALGQGPQFIFQYYREEENGRGNFPPRFSGLQFPNYSSELNVNALELDDSALYLCASIPTGPGANVLTFGAGSRLTVL.